This TCR beta chain was documented in a study of cytomegalovirus exposure and HLA in healthy donors. Whole-study results and caveats: The study labeled fewer than 200 TCR beta chains cytomegalovirus-associated. Rarity held for most TCR sequences, but there were some public TCRs that occurred in many donors. As was reported, the classifier diagnosed cytomegalovirus status with high specificity and sensitivity.

Repertoires were generated with immunoSEQ multiplex PCR, while TCRdb's copy carries only in-frame clones and drops some. The top ten clones hold 2% to 3% of a sample with 150,000 to 200,000 clones, around nine tenths of them seen once. A remark on this clone: Its antigen is unknown.

The CDR3 totals 13 residues. V dropped 4 bases and J dropped 6 bases, with 10 bases sitting between them. Looked up from germline, CDR1 is SGHTA and CDR2 is FQGNSA. The material sequenced was PBMCs. The receptor was derived from a man younger than 35 in good health and CMV-seropositive. The V call is TRBV7-2, the J call TRBJ1-5, with no clear D. The CDR3 coding sequence is TGTGCCAGCAGCTCTAGTTCGAGTCAGCCCCAGCATTTT. Encoded protein: CASSSSSSQPQHF.